One and the same sample provided the 17 T cell receptor beta chains below, sequenced in a study of CD8+ T cells in alopecia areata. RNA was extracted and reverse transcribed into cDNA as the sequencing template. Libraries were prepared by immunoSEQ multiplex PCR; TCRdb keeps only in-frame clonotypes and omits some of them. The sample presents about 270,000 clones, none singletons. Sorting of pooled cutaneous lymph node cells was based on CD4, CD8alpha, NKG2D, NKG2ACE and other markers. Sequences were obtained from CD4+ T cells sorted from a lymph node. The source is a C3H/HeJ mouse with alopecia areata. The MHC haplotype of this mouse line is H2-k.

As regards this clone: Genes and germline come from the mouse. The read falls 4 residues short of the CDR3 end, and the missing part is taken from the germline J gene. The chain employs TRBV13-3 and TRBJ2-1; TRBD2 aligns across 12 bases. The CDR3 is 15 residues long. J lost 3 bases, V lost 3 bases, and 1 base had no gene match. Germline values: CDR1 NNHDY, CDR2 SYVADS. CDR3 DNA (partial): TGTGCCAGCAGTGGGACTGGGGGGGTCTATGCT. As protein: CASSGTGGVYA. The full CDR3 is CASSGTGGVYAEQFF.

Worth noting for this clone: Gene and germline names: mouse. The read finishes 4 residues shy of the CDR3 end, and the germline J gene is used to complete it. The V call is TRBV13-2, the J call TRBJ1-1; D gene ambiguous. CDR3 length: 14 amino acids. The germline CDR1 and CDR2 sequences are NNHNN and SYGAGS (reference sequence). V was clipped by 0 bases and J by 1 base, with 7 bases between them. CDR3 in amino acids: CASGDAGINTEVFF. The sequenced part of the CDR3 DNA is TGTGCCAGCGGTGATGCAGGAATAAACACA.

This clone came up a few times. One end of the junction fails to match germline, which may point to a read error. Any gene name here is a mouse gene name. The missing CDR3 end, 4 residues past where the read stops, is filled in from the germline J gene. The chain has TRBV17 and TRBJ2-5; 8 nucleotides agree with TRBD1. The CDR3 contains 12 residues. The germline V gene encodes CDR1 MNHDT and CDR2 YYDKIL. CDR3 DNA (partial): TGTGCTGGCAGGACAGGGAAAGAC. This sequence encodes CAGRTGKD. In full, the CDR3 is CAGRTGKDTQYF.

As regards this clone: Gene names follow the mouse nomenclature. The CDR3 is cut off 4 residues early in the read; its end comes from the germline J gene. The V and J genes are TRBV1 and TRBJ2-2, with TRBD1 identical over 9 bases. The V gene's germline CDR1 is NSQYPW and CDR2 LRSPGD (reference sequence). The CDR3 is made up of 15 amino acids. Trimming at V came to 4 bases and at J to 4 bases, leaving 4 bases not matched to a gene. CDR3 DNA (partial): TGCACCTGCAGTGAGGACAGGGGAGGCACCGGG. Translating it yields CTCSEDRGGTG. The CDR3 in its entirety is CTCSEDRGGTGQLYF.

Worth noting for this clone: Mouse names are used for the genes. The CDR3 extends 4 residues past the end of the read, so its final part is completed from the germline J gene. The rearrangement joins TRBV13-1 to TRBJ2-2; D is possibly TRBD1 (6 bases). The CDR3 has 16 amino acids. Germline V gene lookup returns CDR1 NSHNY and CDR2 SYGAGN. Trimming took off 0 bases at V and 1 base at J, with 10 bases between the two ends. The CDR3 bases that were read are TGTGCCAGCAGTGATGCACAGGGAGAAAACACCGGG. Its translation is CASSDAQGENTG. The CDR3 reads in full as CASSDAQGENTGQLYF.

This clone was picked up a small number of times. Mouse gene names apply. The CDR3 end lies 4 residues beyond the end of the read and is filled in from the germline J gene. This chain connects TRBV5 to TRBJ2-1; 10 bases align to TRBD1. The CDR3 contains 15 residues. V shed 7 bases and J 4 bases; nucleotides not matched to a gene: 7. Germline CDR1 is LGHNA and CDR2 is YNLKQL (reference sequence). The CDR3 here is CASTSKGQGYAEQFF. CDR3 DNA (partial): TGTGCCAGCACTAGTAAGGGACAGGGGTATGCT.

Comment on this clone: The listed genes are named as in mouse. The read is 4 residues too short to cover the CDR3 end, so that end is filled in from the germline J gene. The chain uses TRBV1 and TRBJ1-2; tentative D call: TRBD1 (6 bases). Germline V lookup: CDR1 NSQYPW, CDR2 LRSPGD (reference sequence). Trimming removed 3 bases from V and 3 bases from J, with 8 bases in between. CDR3 length: 13 residues. CDR3: CTCSATGHSDYTF. The sequenced CDR3 bases are TGCACCTGCAGTGCTACAGGGCACTCC.

This clone turned up a few times. Germline and genes: mouse. The read stops 4 residues short of the end of the CDR3; the missing end is completed from the germline J gene. The V call is TRBV13-1, the J call TRBJ2-3; 7 bases align to TRBD1. The V gene's germline CDR1 is NSHNY and CDR2 SYGAGN. CDR3 length: 14 amino acids. CDR3 sequence reads: CASSDGTGEETLYF. The part of the CDR3 DNA that was read is TGTGCCAGCAGTGATGGGACAGGCGAAGAA.

For this clone: A read error is possible here, since a much larger clone lies one base away. Gene names are the mouse ones. The CDR3 is cut off 4 residues early in the read; its end comes from the germline J gene. The same CDR3 is also encoded by other DNA sequences in this sample. The chain has TRBV13-3 and TRBJ1-1, with a weak D call TRBD1 (5 bases). Trimming left V 2 bases short and J 0 bases short, with 5 bases between. Per germline, CDR1 NNHDY and CDR2 SYVADS. This CDR3 has 13 amino acids. CDR3: CASSEGQNTEVFF. The CDR3 bases that were read are TGTGCCAGCAGTGAGGGACAGAACACA.

This clone was seen repeatedly, ten times or more. Gene labels here are mouse ones. The read terminates 3 residues before the CDR3 end, so the remaining end is supplied by the germline J gene. The chain links TRBV3 to TRBJ1-6; tentatively, D is TRBD1 (5 bases). TRBJ1-6 is assigned to the ORF class and has an uncertain function. The germline V gene has CDR1 SNHLY and CDR2 FYNGKV (reference sequence). The V end lost 3 bases, the J end lost 0 bases, and 9 bases lay between the germline ends. This CDR3 is built from 16 residues. CDR3 amino acids: CASSFGGVSYNSPLYF. The sequenced part of the CDR3 DNA is TGTGCCAGCAGCTTTGGGGGGGTTTCCTATAATTCGCCC.

Regarding this clone: Gene names are mouse gene names. The read terminates 4 residues before the CDR3 end, so the remaining end is supplied by the germline J gene. Distinct nucleotide sequences in the sample also encode this CDR3. The rearrangement uses TRBV13-2 and TRBJ2-5, with D maybe TRBD2 (6 bases). Germline CDR1 reads NNHNN; CDR2 reads SYGAGS (reference sequence). The length of the CDR3 is 13 residues. V dropped 2 bases and J dropped 2 bases, with 6 bases sitting between them. The sequenced CDR3 bases are TGTGCCAGCGGTGACTGGGGCCAAGAC. This translates into CASGDWGQD. The entire CDR3 sequence reads CASGDWGQDTQYF.

With respect to this clone: Gene and germline names: mouse. The CDR3 sequence: CASSDNRGGAETLYF. The sequenced CDR3 bases are TGTGCCAGCAGTGACAACAGGGGGGGTGCAGAA. The chain recombines TRBV13-3 with TRBJ2-3; 8 nucleotides match TRBD1. The read terminates 4 residues before the CDR3 end, so the remaining end is supplied by the germline J gene. V was pared by 2 bases and J by 1 base, with 3 bases of the junction left unmatched. CDR1 NNHDY and CDR2 SYVADS come from the germline V gene. The CDR3 totals 15 residues.

In its sample, this clone was seen a few times. Gene names denote mouse genes. The CDR3 end is not reached by the read, which stops 4 residues before it; the germline J gene fills it in. The J gene is TRBJ2-7, the V gene TRBV19; tentative D call: TRBD2 (6 bases). The V gene's germline CDR1 is FNHDT and CDR2 SITEND (reference sequence). This CDR3 has 12 amino acids. CDR3 residues: CASQGLFYEQYF. CDR3 bases read: TGTGCCTCCCAGGGACTTTTTTAT. The variable domain in full, with the rest retrieved from reference TRBV19 and TRBJ2-7, is GGIITQTPKFLIGQEGQKLTLKCQQNFNHDTMYWYRQDSGKGLRLIYYSITENDLQKGDLSEGYDASREKKSSFSLTVTSAQKNEMAVFLCASQGLFYEQYFGPGTRLTVL.

This clone was counted between two and nine times. Mouse gene names and germline throughout. The CDR3 goes on 4 residues after the read ends, and that part is filled in from the germline J gene. The J gene is TRBJ2-5, the V gene TRBV5; the D gene is possibly TRBD1 (5 bases). Germline V gene data show CDR1 as LGHNA and CDR2 as YNLKQL (reference sequence). CDR3 length: 15 residues. The V and J ends lost 1 base and 2 bases respectively, with 10 bases between them. Partial CDR3 DNA: TGTGCCAGCAGCCAAGGAGGGGATGGCCAAGAC. This sequence encodes CASSQGGDGQD. The CDR3 reads in full as CASSQGGDGQDTQYF.

A note on this clone: Genes here carry mouse names. The observed sequence ends 4 residues before the CDR3 terminus, with the missing tail filled in from the germline J gene. This CDR3 is also generated by other DNA sequences in the sample. The gene calls are TRBV31 and TRBJ2-2, with TRBD1 identical over 7 bases. Per germline, CDR1 GKSSPN and CDR2 SITVG. There are 15 residues in the CDR3. V was pared by 0 bases and J by 0 bases, with 1 base of the junction left unmatched. CDR3 bases read: TGTGCCTGGAGTCTTGGACAGGCAAACACCGGG. Its protein product is CAWSLGQANTG. The CDR3 in its entirety is CAWSLGQANTGQLYF.

A note on this clone: Gene names are the mouse ones. The DNA ends 4 residues before the CDR3 does, and the rest of the CDR3 is filled in from the germline J gene. The chain couples TRBV19 to TRBJ2-7, with a weak D call TRBD1 (6 bases). This CDR3 comprises 14 residues. Per germline, CDR1 FNHDT and CDR2 SITEND (reference sequence). V was clipped by 1 base and J by 2 bases, with 10 bases between them. CDR3 region: CASSIRDKTYEQYF. The covered CDR3 bases are TGTGCCAGCAGTATACGGGACAAAACCTAT.

As for this clone: These gene names are mouse names. The read terminates 4 residues ahead of where the CDR3 ends, so the germline J gene completes it. The identical CDR3 is also encoded by other nucleotide sequences in the sample. This chain uses TRBV4 with TRBJ2-5; TRBD2 aligns across 8 bases. The CDR3 covers 14 residues. With V trimmed by 4 bases and J by 3 bases, 3 bases remained unmatched. CDR1 is LGHDT, CDR2 YNNKQL, per germline (reference sequence). The DNA read from the CDR3 is TGTGCCAGCAGCTCCACTGGGGGTCAAGAC. Translated: CASSSTGGQD. The complete CDR3 protein is CASSSTGGQDTQYF. The full variable domain, with the rest looked up from reference TRBV4 and TRBJ2-5, is ETAVFQTPNYHVTQVGNEVSFNCKQTLGHDTMYWYKQDSKKLLKIMFSYNNKQLIVNETVPRRFSPQSSDKAHLNLRIKSVEPEDSAVYLCASSSTGGQDTQYFGPGTRLLVL.